The clone carrying this TCR beta chain came up many times. Its specificity is not known. These data come from a study of blood T cells in healthy people across ages. Across the study: Capture by template switching was about one barcoded beta molecule per two T cells.

General observations from the study: Any conclusive comparison of naive versus antigen-experienced cells was prevented by using unsorted PBMCs.

Deletions cut 2 bases from V and 6 bases from J, with 11 bases between. CDR1 is SGHTA, CDR2 FQGNSA, per germline. The CDR3 loop spans 13 amino acids. Next came a second PCR, run for 7 to 11 cycles, which used a sample-barcoded 5' primer along with a J-beta primer mix. A template-switch adaptor that had 12 random nucleotides put a tag on each cDNA molecule. All samples gave at least 2.5 million CDR3-containing paired-end reads. MiXCR, applied by TCRdb to the 5' RACE reads, yields one record per CDR3 protein. The data show 850,000 or so distinct CDR3 sequences, about 30% seen once. The sequenced sample was blood. The chain is built from TRBV7-2 and TRBJ2-7; no reliable D call. This TCR was sampled from an elderly woman in good health. The CDR3 is CASSLQRSGEQYF. In nucleotides, the CDR3 is TGTGCCAGCAGCTTACAGCGATCAGGCGAGCAGTACTTC.